A selection of T cell receptor beta chains follows, all from one sample in a study of T cell responses to AZD1222 COVID-19 vaccine. Sequencing used immunoSEQ multiplex PCR; TCRdb keeps in-frame clones, though not all of them. The repertoire shows more than 110,000 clones; the top ten hold 2% to 2.5%. Specimen: peripheral blood. The receptors originated from an adult in good health. Each CDR3 is given with its conserved first and last residue. D genes are given only for firm matches.

j_call: TRBJ2-1; d_call: .; v_call: TRBV12-3/TRBV12-4; cdr3_nt: TGTGCCAGCAGTTTAGGGACACACAATGAGCAGTTCTTC; cdr3_aa: CASSLGTHNEQFF
j_call: TRBJ2-5; d_call: TRBD1; v_call: TRBV5-1; cdr3_nt: TGCGCCAGCAGCCCGACAGGGGGCGAAGAGACCCAGTACTTC; cdr3_aa: CASSPTGGEETQYF
j_call: TRBJ1-1; d_call: .; v_call: TRBV5-6; cdr3_nt: TGTGCCAGCAGCTTGGACAGATCTTACGATGAAGCTTTCTTT; cdr3_aa: CASSLDRSYDEAFF
j_call: TRBJ1-2; d_call: .; v_call: TRBV9; cdr3_nt: TGTGCCAGCACCTCGACCAGGGGCCTTAACTATGGCTACACCTTC; cdr3_aa: CASTSTRGLNYGYTF
j_call: TRBJ2-1; d_call: .; v_call: TRBV5-5; cdr3_nt: TGTGCCAGCAGCCCATTCGCGGGGGCCCGGAATGAGCAGTTCTTC; cdr3_aa: CASSPFAGARNEQFF
j_call: TRBJ1-2; d_call: .; v_call: TRBV19; cdr3_nt: TGTGCCAGTAGTTTCTCCCGACAAAGCGGTGGCTACACCTTC; cdr3_aa: CASSFSRQSGGYTF
j_call: TRBJ2-1; d_call: TRBD2; v_call: TRBV30; cdr3_nt: TGTGCCTGGAGTAGAGCGGGGGGCCTCAATGAGCAGTTCTTC; cdr3_aa: CAWSRAGGLNEQFF
j_call: TRBJ1-2; d_call: .; v_call: TRBV5-4; cdr3_nt: TGTGCCAGCAGCCAGATCCCTGTGGGCGGCTACACCTTC; cdr3_aa: CASSQIPVGGYTF
j_call: TRBJ2-7; d_call: TRBD1; v_call: TRBV30; cdr3_nt: TGTGCCTCGACAGCTTCCGGGACAGGGTTTCGAGGGGGGGCTTACGAGCAGTACTTC; cdr3_aa: CASTASGTGFRGGAYEQYF
j_call: TRBJ1-4; d_call: .; v_call: TRBV3-1/TRBV3-2; cdr3_nt: TGTGCCAGCAGCCAAGACTGGGCCTCTAATGAAAAACTGTTTTTT; cdr3_aa: CASSQDWASNEKLFF
j_call: TRBJ2-3; d_call: .; v_call: TRBV5-5; cdr3_nt: TGTGCCAGCAGCTTCGCTAGCACAGATACGCAGTATTTT; cdr3_aa: CASSFASTDTQYF
j_call: TRBJ2-7; d_call: .; v_call: TRBV11-2; cdr3_nt: TGTGCCAGCAGCTTAGGGCCAAATATGTACGAGCAGTACTTC; cdr3_aa: CASSLGPNMYEQYF
j_call: TRBJ2-3; d_call: .; v_call: TRBV6-1; cdr3_nt: TGTGCCAGCAGTGAAGCGCCAGGACGCACAGATACGCAGTATTTT; cdr3_aa: CASSEAPGRTDTQYF
j_call: TRBJ1-1; d_call: .; v_call: TRBV6-2/TRBV6-3; cdr3_nt: TGTGCCAGCAGTCGGGACCGACTAATTGGGGCCACTGAAGCTTTCTTT; cdr3_aa: CASSRDRLIGATEAFF
j_call: TRBJ2-2; d_call: .; v_call: TRBV4-3; cdr3_nt: TGCGCCAGCAGCCAAACAGGGCTAGAAGCCGGGGAGCTGTTTTTT; cdr3_aa: CASSQTGLEAGELFF
j_call: TRBJ1-2; d_call: TRBD1; v_call: TRBV24-1; cdr3_nt: TGTGCCACCAGTGAGACAGGGAACAACTATGGCTACACCTTC; cdr3_aa: CATSETGNNYGYTF
j_call: TRBJ1-2; d_call: .; v_call: TRBV3-1/TRBV3-2; cdr3_nt: TGTGCCAGCAGCGACGACAGGAAGAGCTATGGCTACACCTTC; cdr3_aa: CASSDDRKSYGYTF
j_call: TRBJ1-6; d_call: TRBD1; v_call: TRBV5-1; cdr3_nt: TGCGCCAGCAGCTTGGCGGGACAGGGAAACTATAATTCACCCCTCCACTTT; cdr3_aa: CASSLAGQGNYNSPLHF
j_call: TRBJ1-2; d_call: TRBD1; v_call: TRBV4-1; cdr3_nt: TGCGCCAGCAGCCAAGGACAGGGATATGGCTACACCTTC; cdr3_aa: CASSQGQGYGYTF
j_call: TRBJ2-3; d_call: TRBD1; v_call: TRBV18; cdr3_nt: TGTGCCAGCTCAGGGGACAGGGGCACAGATACGCAGTATTTT; cdr3_aa: CASSGDRGTDTQYF
j_call: TRBJ1-5; d_call: .; v_call: TRBV2; cdr3_nt: TGTGCCAGCAAGGAAATCGTGGCAGGGGATCAGCCCCAGCATTTT; cdr3_aa: CASKEIVAGDQPQHF
j_call: TRBJ1-1; d_call: TRBD1; v_call: TRBV18; cdr3_nt: TGTGCCAGCTCACGGGACAGGGGGACCACTGAAGCTTTCTTT; cdr3_aa: CASSRDRGTTEAFF
j_call: TRBJ2-3; d_call: TRBD2; v_call: TRBV7-8; cdr3_nt: TGTGCCAGCAGCACTGCCTCCGCGGGGGAAAGCACAGATACGCAGTATTTT; cdr3_aa: CASSTASAGESTDTQYF
j_call: TRBJ1-2; d_call: .; v_call: TRBV6-1; cdr3_nt: TGTGCCAGCAGTGAAGCGCGCTGGTCAGTCTATGGCTACACCTTC; cdr3_aa: CASSEARWSVYGYTF
j_call: TRBJ2-5; d_call: .; v_call: TRBV5-4; cdr3_nt: TGTGCCAGCAGCTTGCGGGACGTAGAGACCCAGTACTTC; cdr3_aa: CASSLRDVETQYF
j_call: TRBJ1-2; d_call: .; v_call: TRBV2; cdr3_nt: TGTGCCAGCAGTGAAGCGCTTAGGGGGGAGGACTACACCTTC; cdr3_aa: CASSEALRGEDYTF
j_call: TRBJ1-2; d_call: TRBD1; v_call: TRBV4-1; cdr3_nt: TGCGCCAGCAGCCTGATCACCGGGACAGGGGGCGCGAATGGCTACACCTTC; cdr3_aa: CASSLITGTGGANGYTF
j_call: TRBJ1-2; d_call: .; v_call: TRBV5-8; cdr3_nt: TGTGCCAGCAGTTACCCCACAGCTAACTATGGCTACACCTTC; cdr3_aa: CASSYPTANYGYTF
j_call: TRBJ1-1; d_call: .; v_call: TRBV9; cdr3_nt: TGTGCCAGCAGCGCGGGTTTTCCGGGACAAACATTGAACACTGAAGCTTTCTTT; cdr3_aa: CASSAGFPGQTLNTEAFF
j_call: TRBJ1-1; d_call: .; v_call: TRBV4-1; cdr3_nt: TGCGCCAGCAGCCAAGACCCAGCGGGTATCTACCCTGAAGCTTTCTTT; cdr3_aa: CASSQDPAGIYPEAFF
j_call: TRBJ2-7; d_call: TRBD1; v_call: TRBV7-9; cdr3_nt: TGTGCCAGCAGCACCGGGACAGGGCAGCTTAGGGAGCAGTACTTC; cdr3_aa: CASSTGTGQLREQYF
j_call: TRBJ1-5; d_call: TRBD1; v_call: TRBV6-2/TRBV6-3; cdr3_nt: TGTGCCAGCAGTTCTGTGGGACAGGGGACCCAAACCCAGCATTTT; cdr3_aa: CASSSVGQGTQTQHF
j_call: TRBJ1-2; d_call: .; v_call: TRBV2; cdr3_nt: TGTGCCAGCAGTAATCGGCCGCAGTCGGGAGGCTACACCTTC; cdr3_aa: CASSNRPQSGGYTF
j_call: TRBJ1-2; d_call: TRBD1; v_call: TRBV28; cdr3_nt: TGTGCCAGCAGATCGGGACAGGGAAACTATGGCTACACCTTC; cdr3_aa: CASRSGQGNYGYTF
j_call: TRBJ1-6; d_call: TRBD1; v_call: TRBV7-2; cdr3_nt: TGTGCCAGCAGCCCCCGGACAGGCAATAATTCACCCCTCCACTTT; cdr3_aa: CASSPRTGNNSPLHF
j_call: TRBJ2-5; d_call: .; v_call: TRBV11-3; cdr3_nt: TGTGCCAGTGGGGCCTGGGAGACCCAGTACTTC; cdr3_aa: CASGAWETQYF
j_call: TRBJ1-4; d_call: .; v_call: TRBV29-1; cdr3_nt: TGCAGCGTTGGAACAGGGCTTAATGAAAAACTGTTTTTT; cdr3_aa: CSVGTGLNEKLFF
j_call: TRBJ2-7; d_call: TRBD1; v_call: TRBV11-2; cdr3_nt: TGTGCCAGCAGCCCTGACAGGGACGAGCAGTACTTC; cdr3_aa: CASSPDRDEQYF
j_call: TRBJ1-5; d_call: TRBD1; v_call: TRBV28; cdr3_nt: TGTGCCAGCAGTTTACGGACAGGGGACAATCAGCCCCAGCATTTT; cdr3_aa: CASSLRTGDNQPQHF
j_call: TRBJ2-3; d_call: TRBD2; v_call: TRBV7-8; cdr3_nt: TGTGCCAGCAGCTTAGCAGAAGGGACTAGCGGGGGCACAGATACGCAGTATTTT; cdr3_aa: CASSLAEGTSGGTDTQYF
j_call: TRBJ1-6; d_call: .; v_call: TRBV2; cdr3_nt: TGTGCCAGCAGTGCGCAGGGTCTGAATAATTCACCCCTCCACTTT; cdr3_aa: CASSAQGLNNSPLHF
j_call: TRBJ2-6; d_call: .; v_call: TRBV11-2; cdr3_nt: TGTGCCAGCAGCTTAGTTTTGGGGGGCCTCTCTGGGGCCAACGTCCTGACTTTC; cdr3_aa: CASSLVLGGLSGANVLTF
j_call: TRBJ2-1; d_call: .; v_call: TRBV7-9; cdr3_nt: TGTGCCAGCAGCTCCGTGATTGAGCAGTTCTTC; cdr3_aa: CASSSVIEQFF
j_call: TRBJ1-6; d_call: TRBD1; v_call: TRBV7-2; cdr3_nt: TGTGCCAGCAGCCCCCGAGACAGGGGGCGTGATTCACCCCTCCACTTT; cdr3_aa: CASSPRDRGRDSPLHF
j_call: TRBJ1-5; d_call: .; v_call: TRBV19; cdr3_nt: TGTGCCAGTAGTATAGGAGTATATAGCAATCAGCCCCAGCATTTT; cdr3_aa: CASSIGVYSNQPQHF
j_call: TRBJ2-3; d_call: .; v_call: TRBV27; cdr3_nt: TGTGCCAGCAGTTTACCAGGGATGGGGTTAGATACGCAGTATTTT; cdr3_aa: CASSLPGMGLDTQYF